The rows below give T cell receptor beta chains drawn from one sample of a study of spatial heterogeneity in lung cancer. MiXCR, applied by TCRdb to the 5' RACE reads, yields one record per CDR3 protein. Of about 52,000 distinct CDR3 sequences in the sample, 6.5% to 7.5% were seen once. The input for sequencing was PBMCs, taken at follow-up. These receptors all stem from a female donor with early-stage non-small cell lung cancer. Both conserved end residues are part of each CDR3. D genes are given only for firm matches. Clone size is given for some rows only: seen once, a few or many times, or a class if the clone is expanded.

TRBJ1-2 TRBV2 many . CASSVTVYGYTF TGTGCCAGCAGCGTGACAGTCTATGGCTACACCTTC
TRBJ2-1 TRBV12-3/TRBV12-4 many . CASRDSLVPNEQFF TGTGCCAGCAGAGACAGCCTAGTACCCAATGAGCAGTTCTTC
TRBJ2-5 TRBV5-1 once TRBD2 CASSLGGGQETQYF TGCGCCAGCAGCTTGGGCGGGGGGCAAGAGACCCAGTACTTC
TRBJ2-1 TRBV6-5 many . CASTKDARRNEQFF TGTGCCAGCACCAAGGATGCTAGGCGGAATGAGCAGTTCTTC
TRBJ1-5 TRBV5-1 many . CASSLEGRKPQHF TGCGCCAGCAGCTTGGAAGGGAGGAAGCCCCAGCATTTT
TRBJ2-5 TRBV5-1 many TRBD2 CASSFGGTQETQYF TGCGCCAGCAGCTTCGGGGGGACCCAAGAGACCCAGTACTTC
TRBJ2-4 TRBV7-2 many TRBD2 CASSLTTAGVTKNIQYF TGTGCCAGCAGCCTCACGACGGCGGGGGTGACCAAAAACATTCAGTACTTC
TRBJ2-7 TRBV7-6 many . CASSPEVYDSYEQYF TGTGCCAGCAGTCCAGAAGTATACGACTCCTACGAGCAGTACTTC
TRBJ1-5 TRBV28 few . CASSRNRRDKNQPQHF TGTGCCAGCAGTCGTAACCGACGTGACAAGAATCAGCCCCAGCATTTT
TRBJ1-1 TRBV7-9 . . CASSLRQKNTEAFF TGTGCCAGCAGCTTACGACAAAAGAACACTGAAGCTTTCTTT
TRBJ1-1 TRBV18 few TRBD1 CASSTRQGTPLNTEAFF TGTGCCAGCTCAACCCGACAGGGGACCCCCCTAAACACTGAAGCTTTCTTT
TRBJ1-5 TRBV5-1 many . CASSYNQPQHF TGCGCCAGCAGCTATAATCAGCCCCAGCATTTT
TRBJ2-7 TRBV2 . . CASSEASTETYEQYF TGTGCCAGCAGTGAAGCCTCGACAGAAACCTACGAGCAGTACTTC
TRBJ2-7 TRBV5-1 . TRBD2 CASSPALAGGAYEQYF TGCGCCAGCAGCCCTGCACTAGCGGGAGGGGCCTACGAGCAGTACTTC
TRBJ2-3 TRBV20-1 many . CSARDNLLSTDTQYF TGCAGTGCTAGAGATAACCTCTTGAGCACAGATACGCAGTATTTT
TRBJ2-3 TRBV12-3/TRBV12-4 many . CASSLEDTQYF TGTGCCAGCAGCCTGGAAGATACGCAGTATTTT
TRBJ1-5 TRBV9 many . CASSVSGFWDQPQHF TGTGCCAGCAGCGTATCAGGGTTTTGGGATCAGCCCCAGCATTTT
TRBJ2-4 TRBV28 many . CASSPTRAKNIQYF TGTGCCAGCAGTCCCACTAGGGCCAAAAACATTCAGTACTTC
TRBJ2-5 TRBV24-1 . . CATSDPGRAQETQYF TGTGCCACCAGTGACCCCGGACGGGCCCAAGAGACCCAGTACTTC
TRBJ2-1 TRBV7-2 . TRBD2 CASSLAEWAGVGNEQFF TGTGCCAGCAGCTTAGCGGAGTGGGCGGGGGTTGGCAATGAGCAGTTCTTC
TRBJ1-2 TRBV20-1 many TRBD1 CSASRLQGAEGYTF TGCAGTGCTAGTCGGTTACAGGGGGCGGAAGGCTACACCTTC
TRBJ2-2 TRBV6-5 few TRBD1 CASRIGQGNSGELFF TGTGCCAGCAGGATCGGACAGGGAAATTCCGGGGAGCTGTTTTTT
TRBJ1-4 TRBV29-1 few TRBD1 CSVGPRGTEKLFF TGCAGCGTTGGCCCCAGGGGGACTGAAAAACTGTTTTTT
TRBJ2-5 TRBV5-1 many . CASSLVGQRVETQYF TGCGCCAGCAGCTTGGTTGGACAAAGGGTGGAGACCCAGTACTTC
TRBJ1-3 TRBV6-5 many . CASGSGNTIYF TGTGCCAGCGGAAGTGGAAACACCATATATTTT
TRBJ2-1 TRBV5-5 many . CASSLVDNLYNEQFF TGTGCCAGCAGCTTGGTGGACAACCTCTACAATGAGCAGTTCTTC
TRBJ2-3 TRBV5-1 many . CASSSPSADTQYF TGCGCCAGCAGCTCCCCCTCTGCGGATACGCAGTATTTT
TRBJ2-7 TRBV7-9 many TRBD1 CASSQRQGVSLYF TGTGCCAGCAGCCAGAGGCAGGGGGTGAGCCTTTACTTC
TRBJ2-7 TRBV5-1 few . CASSPDGGNEQYF TGCGCCAGCAGCCCCGACGGCGGCAACGAGCAGTACTTC
TRBJ1-2 TRBV5-8 many TRBD1 CASSLPGQVYGYTF TGTGCCAGCAGCTTGCCCGGACAGGTCTATGGCTACACCTTC
TRBJ1-1 TRBV7-2 many TRBD1 CASSLDRGRAEAFF TGTGCCAGCAGCTTAGACAGGGGCAGGGCTGAAGCTTTCTTT
TRBJ2-7 TRBV28 many . CASSSRRDTTYEQYF TGTGCCAGCAGCAGTCGCCGGGACACTACCTACGAGCAGTACTTC
TRBJ1-3 TRBV19 few . CASSSANGNTIYF TGTGCCAGTAGTAGCGCGAATGGAAACACCATATATTTT
TRBJ2-5 TRBV29-1 few . CSVWRDNETQYF TGCAGCGTCTGGAGGGACAACGAGACCCAGTACTTC
TRBJ2-5 TRBV6-5 many TRBD1 CASSNRGRETQYF TGTGCCAGCTCTAACAGGGGGCGAGAGACCCAGTACTTC
TRBJ2-1 TRBV6-5 . TRBD2 CASSGPGTSGGGEQFF TGTGCCAGCAGTGGACCCGGGACTAGCGGGGGAGGTGAGCAGTTCTTC
TRBJ1-1 TRBV18 . . CASSLQVENTEAFF TGTGCCAGCTCCCTCCAGGTGGAAAACACTGAAGCTTTCTTT
TRBJ2-7 TRBV7-2 . . CASSLEQGPYEQYF TGTGCCAGCAGCTTAGAACAGGGTCCCTACGAGCAGTACTTC
TRBJ1-2 TRBV12-3/TRBV12-4 . . CASSPGTEYGYTF TGTGCCAGCAGCCCCGGGACGGAGTATGGCTACACCTTC
TRBJ1-2 TRBV5-4 few . CASSLDSLYGYTF TGTGCCAGCAGCCTAGACAGTCTGTATGGCTACACCTTC
TRBJ2-7 TRBV12-3/TRBV12-4 few TRBD1 CASSQGQGISYEQYF TGTGCCAGCAGTCAAGGACAGGGGATTAGTTACGAGCAGTACTTC
TRBJ1-1 TRBV7-8 few . CASSLSIAGTNTEAFF TGTGCCAGCAGCTTATCAATAGCCGGAACGAACACTGAAGCTTTCTTT
TRBJ1-2 TRBV7-9 . . CASSLPTQGDYGYTF TGTGCCAGCAGCTTGCCCACACAGGGTGACTATGGCTACACCTTC
TRBJ1-5 TRBV19 many . CASSSVGRNQPQHF TGTGCCAGTAGTAGTGTGGGACGCAATCAGCCCCAGCATTTT
TRBJ2-1 TRBV28 many TRBD1 CASSTRTGVNEQFF TGTGCCAGCAGTACCCGGACAGGGGTCAATGAGCAGTTCTTC
TRBJ1-2 TRBV18 many TRBD1 CASSPGQGSYTF TGTGCCAGCTCGCCAGGACAGGGTAGCTACACCTTC
TRBJ2-5 TRBV2 . TRBD2 CASRSASGVYQETQYF TGTGCCAGCAGGTCGGCTAGCGGAGTCTACCAAGAGACCCAGTACTTC
TRBJ1-1 TRBV15 . . CATSRDRGGSAEAFF TGTGCCACCAGCAGAGACCGCGGGGGGAGCGCTGAAGCTTTCTTT
TRBJ1-2 TRBV29-1 many . CSGSLGNNYGYTF TGCAGCGGGTCCTTAGGGAATAACTATGGCTACACCTTC
TRBJ1-2 TRBV5-1 . . CASSLSSGSYGYTF TGCGCCAGCAGCTTGAGTTCCGGTTCCTATGGCTACACCTTC
TRBJ2-5 TRBV5-1 . TRBD2 CASSLGTSAPQETQYF TGCGCCAGCAGCTTGGGAACTAGCGCGCCTCAAGAGACCCAGTACTTC
TRBJ2-3 TRBV12-3/TRBV12-4 . TRBD1 CASRKRDRGRTDTQYF TGTGCCAGCAGGAAACGGGACAGGGGAAGAACAGATACGCAGTATTTT
TRBJ1-5 TRBV19 . TRBD1 CATGTGYQPQHF TGTGCCACAGGGACAGGATACCAGCCCCAGCATTTT
TRBJ1-1 TRBV7-9 many . CASSLSGNTEAFF TGTGCCAGCAGCTTATCAGGGAACACTGAAGCTTTCTTT
TRBJ2-3 TRBV4-2 many TRBD2 CASSPWTSGGVTDTQYF TGTGCCAGCAGCCCATGGACTAGCGGGGGGGTAACAGATACGCAGTATTTT
TRBJ1-5 TRBV12-3/TRBV12-4 few . CASSPGQYSNQPQHF TGTGCCAGCAGTCCGGGCCAATATAGCAATCAGCCCCAGCATTTT
TRBJ1-1 TRBV6-2/TRBV6-3 . . CASSPEYTGAFF TGTGCCAGCAGTCCGGAGTACACTGGAGCTTTCTTT
TRBJ2-2 TRBV5-1 many TRBD2 CASSPRPGGAPGELFF TGCGCCAGCAGCCCCCGCCCGGGGGGGGCCCCCGGGGAGCTGTTTTTT
TRBJ2-3 TRBV7-2 many . CASSLLYDTQYF TGTGCCAGCAGCCTCCTTTATGATACGCAGTATTTT